This note documents a single T cell receptor beta chain sequence. Its target is not known. This sample stems from a study of tumor-infiltrating lymphocytes in localized non-small cell lung cancer. Looking at the study overall: Some samples were collected after neoadjuvant chemotherapy; smokers, never-smokers and several histologies were included. From each patient, both tumor and uninvolved lung, non-adjacent to tumor, were sampled.

Using immunoSEQ multiplex PCR, the repertoire was profiled, and TCRdb retains in-frame clones only, with some absent. This sample has more than 10,000 clones, with less than 90% found just once. Overall study findings and caveats: Not all patients were TCR sequenced, owing to tissue quantity. Different pieces of the same tissue were used for each assay.

Germline lookup yields CDR1 SGHRS and CDR2 YFSETQ. Trimming cost V 4 bases and J 7 bases, with 15 bases left between them. The CDR3 spans 13 residues. V and J are TRBV5-1 and TRBJ2-7; a possible D gene is TRBD2 (5 bases). Sequencing input: lung tumor tissue. This clonotype originated in a human donor with non-small cell lung cancer. CDR3 amino acids: CASSSTPTGEQYF. CDR3 bases: TGCGCCAGCAGCAGCACCCCGACGGGGGAGCAGTACTTC.